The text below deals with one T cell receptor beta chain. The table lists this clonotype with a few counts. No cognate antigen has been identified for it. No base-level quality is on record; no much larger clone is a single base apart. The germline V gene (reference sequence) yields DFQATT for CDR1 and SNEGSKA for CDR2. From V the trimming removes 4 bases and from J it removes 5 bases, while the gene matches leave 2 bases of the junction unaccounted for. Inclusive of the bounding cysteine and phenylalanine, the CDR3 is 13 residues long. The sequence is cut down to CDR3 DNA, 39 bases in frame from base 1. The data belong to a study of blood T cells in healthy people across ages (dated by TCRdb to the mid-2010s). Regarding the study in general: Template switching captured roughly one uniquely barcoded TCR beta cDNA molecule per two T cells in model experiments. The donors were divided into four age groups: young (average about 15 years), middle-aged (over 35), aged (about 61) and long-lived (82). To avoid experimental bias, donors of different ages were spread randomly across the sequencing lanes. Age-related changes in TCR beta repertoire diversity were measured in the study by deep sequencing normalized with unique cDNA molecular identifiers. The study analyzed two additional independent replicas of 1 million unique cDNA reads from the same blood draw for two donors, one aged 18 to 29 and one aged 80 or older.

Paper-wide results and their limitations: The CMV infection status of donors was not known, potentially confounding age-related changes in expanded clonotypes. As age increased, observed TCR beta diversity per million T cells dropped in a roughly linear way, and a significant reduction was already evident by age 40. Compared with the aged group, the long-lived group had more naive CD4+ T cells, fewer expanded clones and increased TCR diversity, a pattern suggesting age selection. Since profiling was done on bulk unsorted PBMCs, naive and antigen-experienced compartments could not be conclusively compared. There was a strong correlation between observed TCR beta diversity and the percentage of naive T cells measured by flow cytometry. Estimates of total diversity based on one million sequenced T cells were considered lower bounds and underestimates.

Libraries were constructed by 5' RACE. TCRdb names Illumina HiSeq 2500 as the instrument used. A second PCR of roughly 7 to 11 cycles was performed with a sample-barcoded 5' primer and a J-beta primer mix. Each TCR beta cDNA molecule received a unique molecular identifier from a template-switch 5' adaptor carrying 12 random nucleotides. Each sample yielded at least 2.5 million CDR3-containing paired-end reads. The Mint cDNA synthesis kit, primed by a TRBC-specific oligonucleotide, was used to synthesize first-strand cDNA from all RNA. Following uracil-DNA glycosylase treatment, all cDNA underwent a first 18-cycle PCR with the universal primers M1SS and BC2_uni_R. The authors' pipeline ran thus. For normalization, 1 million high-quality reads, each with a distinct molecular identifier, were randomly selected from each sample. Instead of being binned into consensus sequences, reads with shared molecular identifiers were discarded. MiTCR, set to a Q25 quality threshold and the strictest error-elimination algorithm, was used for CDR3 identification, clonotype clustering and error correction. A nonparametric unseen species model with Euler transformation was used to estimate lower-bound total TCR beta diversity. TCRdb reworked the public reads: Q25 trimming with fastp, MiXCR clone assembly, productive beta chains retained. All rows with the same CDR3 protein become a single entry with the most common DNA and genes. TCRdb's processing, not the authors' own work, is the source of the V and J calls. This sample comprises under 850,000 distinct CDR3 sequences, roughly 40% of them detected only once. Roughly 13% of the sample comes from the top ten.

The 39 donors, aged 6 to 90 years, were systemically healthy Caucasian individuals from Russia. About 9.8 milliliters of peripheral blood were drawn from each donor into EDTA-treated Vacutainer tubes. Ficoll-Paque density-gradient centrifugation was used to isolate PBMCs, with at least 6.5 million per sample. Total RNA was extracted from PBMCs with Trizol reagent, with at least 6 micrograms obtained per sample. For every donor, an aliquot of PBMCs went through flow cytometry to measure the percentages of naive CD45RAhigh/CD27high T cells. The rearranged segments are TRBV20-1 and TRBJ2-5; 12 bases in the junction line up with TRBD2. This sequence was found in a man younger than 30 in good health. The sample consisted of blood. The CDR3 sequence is CSATSGGGETQYF. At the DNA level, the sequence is TGCAGTGCTACTAGCGGGGGGGGGGAGACCCAGTACTTC.